Listed below are T cell receptor beta chains from one sample, sequenced in a study of blood T cell repertoires in COVID-19. Assay: immunoSEQ multiplex PCR; the TCRdb copy retains only in-frame clones and omits some. The table has around 230,000 clones, 85% to 90% seen once. The material sequenced was peripheral blood. Source of these receptors: a man in his fifties or sixties with COVID-19, enrolled during active disease. Both conserved end residues are part of each CDR3. Fields, in order: clone size, J gene, V gene, D gene, CDR3 protein, CDR3 DNA. The D gene is left open where the match is weak. Only part of the rows carry a size: once, few, many, or a class if the clone is expanded.

clone_size: .
j_call: TRBJ2-7
v_call: TRBV7-2
d_call: TRBD1
cdr3_aa: CASSLAGTGFYEQYF
cdr3_nt: TGTGCCAGCAGCTTGGCGGGGACAGGGTTCTACGAGCAGTACTTC

clone_size: .
j_call: TRBJ1-4
v_call: TRBV5-5
d_call: .
cdr3_aa: CASSLAGEEKLFF
cdr3_nt: TGTGCCAGCAGCTTAGCAGGGGAGGAAAAACTGTTTTTT

clone_size: .
j_call: TRBJ2-1
v_call: TRBV13
d_call: .
cdr3_aa: CASRVEGYNEQFF
cdr3_nt: TGTGCCAGCAGAGTTGAGGGCTACAATGAGCAGTTCTTC

clone_size: once
j_call: TRBJ1-2
v_call: TRBV7-2
d_call: .
cdr3_aa: CASSLAPGIVFEGYTF
cdr3_nt: TGTGCCAGCAGCTTAGCTCCCGGGATTGTCTTTGAGGGCTACACCTTC

clone_size: few
j_call: TRBJ1-5
v_call: TRBV7-2
d_call: .
cdr3_aa: CASSWDNAQPQHF
cdr3_nt: TGTGCCAGCAGCTGGGACAACGCTCAGCCCCAGCATTTT

clone_size: .
j_call: TRBJ2-7
v_call: TRBV28
d_call: .
cdr3_aa: CASGAGTPSYEQYF
cdr3_nt: TGTGCCTCAGGGGCTGGGACACCGTCCTACGAGCAGTACTTC

clone_size: .
j_call: TRBJ1-4
v_call: TRBV6-5
d_call: TRBD1
cdr3_aa: CASSYSGQGSGEKLFF
cdr3_nt: TGTGCCAGCAGTTACTCGGGACAGGGGTCGGGAGAAAAACTGTTTTTT

clone_size: .
j_call: TRBJ2-2
v_call: TRBV19
d_call: .
cdr3_aa: CATFDRLLGTGELFF
cdr3_nt: TGTGCTACCTTTGACAGACTTCTGGGCACCGGGGAGCTGTTTTTT

clone_size: .
j_call: TRBJ2-7
v_call: TRBV19
d_call: TRBD2
cdr3_aa: CASSISHRDYSSYEQYF
cdr3_nt: TGTGCCAGTAGTATATCCCACCGGGACTACAGCTCCTACGAGCAGTACTTC

clone_size: .
j_call: TRBJ1-5
v_call: TRBV6-1
d_call: .
cdr3_aa: CASSDDRHNQPQHF
cdr3_nt: TGTGCCAGCAGTGACGACAGGCACAATCAGCCCCAGCATTTT

clone_size: .
j_call: TRBJ2-1
v_call: TRBV7-8
d_call: .
cdr3_aa: CASRISGQDYNEQFF
cdr3_nt: TGTGCCAGCAGAATTTCGGGACAAGACTACAATGAGCAGTTCTTC

clone_size: .
j_call: TRBJ1-5
v_call: TRBV6-6
d_call: TRBD1
cdr3_aa: CASSPSRQGVSNQPQHF
cdr3_nt: TGTGCCAGCAGTCCCTCAAGACAGGGAGTGAGCAATCAGCCCCAGCATTTT

clone_size: .
j_call: TRBJ2-7
v_call: TRBV7-9
d_call: .
cdr3_aa: CASSFVELVYEQYF
cdr3_nt: TGTGCCAGCAGCTTTGTTGAGTTAGTCTACGAGCAGTACTTC

clone_size: .
j_call: TRBJ1-1
v_call: TRBV10-3
d_call: .
cdr3_aa: CALQNERNTEAFF
cdr3_nt: TGTGCCCTGCAGAACGAACGGAACACTGAAGCTTTCTTT

clone_size: .
j_call: TRBJ1-2
v_call: TRBV10-3
d_call: .
cdr3_aa: CAIRGQGNGYTF
cdr3_nt: TGTGCCATCAGAGGGCAGGGGAATGGCTACACCTTC